Listed below are T cell receptor beta chains from one sample, sequenced in a study of T cells after yellow fever vaccination. TCRdb fed the 5' RACE reads into MiXCR, producing one record per CDR3 protein. The data hold more than 300,000 distinct CDR3 sequences, with roughly 6.8% observed a single time. Sample: PBMCs, taken about 49 days after the first yellow fever vaccination. These receptors originate from a young man who received the YFV17D yellow fever vaccine. The CDR3 runs from the conserved cysteine through the conserved F or W. A D gene is named only where the DNA matches it firmly. Size is omitted from some rows. Given values are once, few, many or a class for expanded clones.

v_call	clone_size	j_call	d_call	cdr3_aa	cdr3_nt
TRBV5-5	few	TRBJ2-5	.	CASRNTGTRQETQYF	TGTGCCAGCAGGAATACAGGGACCCGCCAAGAGACCCAGTACTTC
TRBV5-1	many	TRBJ2-5	.	CASSATSPGPETQYF	TGCGCCAGCAGCGCCACCTCCCCGGGACCAGAGACCCAGTACTTC
TRBV5-5	many	TRBJ1-2	.	CASSLDRGTGANYGYTF	TGTGCCAGCAGCTTGGATAGGGGGACGGGAGCTAACTATGGCTACACCTTC
TRBV29-1	many	TRBJ2-1	.	CSVEEREQFF	TGCAGCGTTGAAGAGCGGGAGCAGTTCTTC
TRBV20-1	few	TRBJ1-3	TRBD1	CSAIQGSGNTIYF	TGCAGTGCAATACAGGGGTCTGGAAACACCATATATTTT
TRBV6-2/TRBV6-3	few	TRBJ2-5	.	CASLEGDPQETQYF	TGTGCCAGCCTAGAGGGGGACCCCCAAGAGACCCAGTACTTC
TRBV7-2	.	TRBJ1-6	.	CASSLGVSNSPLHF	TGTGCCAGCAGCTTAGGAGTCTCGAATTCACCCCTCCACTTT
TRBV4-1	.	TRBJ1-6	TRBD1	CASSQDTGDNSPLHF	TGCGCCAGCAGCCAAGACACAGGGGATAATTCACCCCTCCACTTT
TRBV15	few	TRBJ2-2	.	CATSRDVRPGELFF	TGTGCCACCAGCAGAGATGTTCGACCCGGGGAGCTGTTTTTT
TRBV7-9	.	TRBJ1-4	TRBD1	CASSLTGDGEKLFF	TGTGCCAGCAGCTTGACAGGGGATGGTGAAAAACTGTTTTTT
TRBV27	.	TRBJ1-6	.	CASSPESYNSPLHF	TGTGCCAGCAGCCCCGAATCCTATAATTCACCCCTCCACTTT
TRBV18	many	TRBJ2-3	.	CASSPAGSDTQYF	TGTGCCAGCTCACCAGCAGGGTCAGATACGCAGTATTTT
TRBV7-9	.	TRBJ2-1	.	CASSQVWGAHYNEQFF	TGTGCCAGCAGCCAAGTTTGGGGGGCGCATTACAATGAGCAGTTCTTC
TRBV6-5	.	TRBJ1-5	TRBD1	CASRPGGGTSNQPQHF	TGTGCCAGCAGGCCAGGGGGGGGTACGAGCAATCAGCCCCAGCATTTT
TRBV7-9	.	TRBJ2-7	.	CASSADRSSYEQYF	TGTGCCAGCAGCGCCGACAGGAGCTCCTACGAGCAGTACTTC
TRBV20-1	many	TRBJ2-7	.	CSARGGRTYEQYF	TGCAGTGCTAGAGGGGGCAGGACCTACGAGCAGTACTTC
TRBV28	few	TRBJ1-5	.	CASRSGNQPQHF	TGTGCCAGCAGGAGTGGCAATCAGCCCCAGCATTTT
TRBV7-2	few	TRBJ2-2	.	CASSLARDTMSGELFF	TGTGCCAGCAGCTTAGCACGGGACACGATGAGCGGGGAGCTGTTTTTT
TRBV29-1	few	TRBJ1-2	TRBD1	CSAEGAAGNYGYTF	TGCAGCGCTGAGGGGGCCGCCGGCAACTATGGCTACACCTTC
TRBV28	many	TRBJ2-1	.	CASSGHRGRVYNEQFF	TGTGCCAGCAGTGGCCACCGGGGCCGAGTTTACAATGAGCAGTTCTTC
TRBV15	few	TRBJ2-3	TRBD2	CATSDSGGADTQYF	TGTGCCACCAGCGATAGCGGGGGCGCAGATACGCAGTATTTT
TRBV12-3/TRBV12-4	many	TRBJ1-2	.	CASSSAGYGYTF	TGTGCCAGCAGTTCCGCAGGATATGGCTACACCTTC
TRBV5-6	few	TRBJ2-1	.	CASIISPGSVNNEQFF	TGTGCCAGCATTATATCCCCTGGGTCGGTGAACAATGAGCAGTTCTTC
TRBV5-1	few	TRBJ2-7	.	CASSLASEQYF	TGCGCCAGCAGCTTAGCCTCCGAGCAGTACTTC
TRBV19	.	TRBJ1-5	TRBD1	CASRGTDSNQPQHF	TGTGCCAGCCGGGGGACAGATAGCAATCAGCCCCAGCATTTT
TRBV25-1	many	TRBJ2-7	.	CASSEGFRDGRYEQYF	TGTGCCAGCAGTGAGGGCTTCCGGGACGGCCGCTACGAGCAGTACTTC
TRBV15	.	TRBJ1-5	.	CATSRGISNQPQHF	TGTGCCACCAGCAGAGGAATTAGCAATCAGCCCCAGCATTTT
TRBV20-1	few	TRBJ1-4	.	CSARERRGSPGEKLFF	TGCAGTGCTAGAGAGCGCCGGGGGAGTCCGGGTGAAAAACTGTTTTTT
TRBV3-1	many	TRBJ2-4	TRBD2	CASSRGGAKNIQYF	TGTGCCAGCAGCCGCGGGGGAGCCAAAAACATTCAGTACTTC
TRBV4-1	few	TRBJ1-4	.	CASSHDRWDEKLFF	TGCGCCAGCAGCCACGACCGGTGGGATGAAAAACTGTTTTTT
TRBV4-1	.	TRBJ2-5	TRBD2	CASSQEPGTSGETQYF	TGCGCCAGCAGCCAAGAGCCCGGGACTAGCGGGGAGACCCAGTACTTC
TRBV11-2	.	TRBJ2-1	TRBD1	CASSLWQGARWEQFF	TGTGCCAGCAGCTTATGGCAGGGGGCGCGGTGGGAGCAGTTCTTC
TRBV29-1	.	TRBJ2-5	TRBD2	CSVPTGGDQYF	TGCAGCGTTCCTACGGGGGGGGACCAGTACTTC
TRBV5-1	many	TRBJ2-5	.	CASSLTAQETQYF	TGCGCCAGCAGCTTGACAGCACAAGAGACCCAGTACTTC
TRBV7-9	.	TRBJ2-6	.	CASPPVPGANVLTF	TGTGCCAGCCCGCCTGTCCCTGGGGCCAACGTCCTGACTTTC
TRBV10-3	.	TRBJ1-1	.	CAIKASRDTEAFF	TGTGCCATCAAGGCAAGTAGGGACACTGAAGCTTTCTTT
TRBV5-4	few	TRBJ2-1	.	CASSLRGENEQFF	TGTGCCAGCAGCTTGAGGGGTGAAAATGAGCAGTTCTTC
TRBV7-9	few	TRBJ1-6	.	CASSLGPLGTTPLHF	TGTGCCAGCAGCTTAGGCCCCCTGGGGACAACACCCCTCCACTTT
TRBV29-1	.	TRBJ2-1	.	CSVPAYNEQFF	TGCAGCGTTCCAGCATACAATGAGCAGTTCTTC
TRBV6-2/TRBV6-3	.	TRBJ1-1	.	CASSYSYTEAFF	TGTGCCAGCAGTTACTCCTACACTGAAGCTTTCTTT
TRBV19	.	TRBJ1-1	.	CASSISGLATEAFF	TGTGCCAGTAGTATTTCCGGGTTGGCCACTGAAGCTTTCTTT
TRBV5-1	.	TRBJ1-2	.	CASSLASGGGYGYTF	TGCGCCAGCAGCTTGGCTAGTGGGGGCGGCTATGGCTACACCTTC
TRBV7-2	.	TRBJ2-5	.	CATSMTRTETQYF	TGTGCCACCTCAATGACACGGACGGAGACCCAGTACTTC
TRBV10-3	many	TRBJ2-2	.	CAISDQTGELFF	TGTGCCATCAGTGACCAGACCGGGGAGCTGTTTTTT
TRBV6-5	few	TRBJ1-1	.	CASSYDLGGGDTEAFF	TGTGCCAGCAGTTACGATTTGGGGGGTGGGGACACTGAAGCTTTCTTT
TRBV27	few	TRBJ2-7	.	CASSLAGWGIEQYF	TGTGCCAGCAGTTTGGCGGGGTGGGGGATCGAGCAGTACTTC
TRBV7-9	few	TRBJ2-1	.	CASSSPPSDGDNEQFF	TGTGCCAGCAGCTCCCCTCCCTCGGACGGGGACAATGAGCAGTTCTTC
TRBV7-6	few	TRBJ2-7	.	CASSPSYSRQGQYF	TGTGCCAGCAGCCCCTCCTACAGCCGTCAGGGGCAGTACTTC
TRBV7-3	.	TRBJ1-1	.	CASSPYSTLNTEAFF	TGTGCCAGCAGCCCCTACAGCACATTGAACACTGAAGCTTTCTTT
TRBV29-1	many	TRBJ2-7	.	CSVGLGTKFYEQYF	TGCAGCGTGGGGCTCGGGACAAAGTTCTACGAGCAGTACTTC
TRBV9	few	TRBJ1-2	TRBD1	CASSVTQGFGYTF	TGTGCCAGCAGCGTAACACAGGGGTTCGGTTACACCTTC